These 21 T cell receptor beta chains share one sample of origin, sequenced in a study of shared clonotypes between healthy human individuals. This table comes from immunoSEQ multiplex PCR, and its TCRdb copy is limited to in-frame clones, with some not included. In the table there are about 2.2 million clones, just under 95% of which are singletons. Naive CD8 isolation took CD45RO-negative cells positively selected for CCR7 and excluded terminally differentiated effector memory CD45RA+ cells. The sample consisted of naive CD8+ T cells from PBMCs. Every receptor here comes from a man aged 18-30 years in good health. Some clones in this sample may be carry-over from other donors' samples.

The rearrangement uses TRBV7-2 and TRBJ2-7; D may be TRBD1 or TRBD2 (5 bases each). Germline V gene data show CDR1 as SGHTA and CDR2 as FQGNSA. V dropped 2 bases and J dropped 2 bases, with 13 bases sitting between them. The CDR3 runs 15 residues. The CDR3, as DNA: TGTGCCAGCAGCTTACGAGGGGTTCCTACCTACGAGCAGTACTTC. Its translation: CASSLRGVPTYEQYF.

The CDR3 nucleotides read TGTGCCAGTAGTCCCCCGCCGTCGGGCCCGGGGGAGCAGTACTTC. Translation gives CASSPPPSGPGEQYF. The chain combines TRBV19 with TRBJ2-7; weak D call: TRBD2 (5 bases). This CDR3 is 15 amino acids long. Deletions cut 5 bases from V and 7 bases from J, with 21 bases between. Germline CDR1 LNHDA, CDR2 SQIVND (reference sequence).

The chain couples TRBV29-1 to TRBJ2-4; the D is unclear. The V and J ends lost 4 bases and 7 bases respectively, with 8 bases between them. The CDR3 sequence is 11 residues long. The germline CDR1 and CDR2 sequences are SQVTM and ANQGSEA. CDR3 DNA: TGCAGCGTTGTGGATGGGAACATTCAGTACTTC. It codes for CSVVDGNIQYF.

CDR3 coding DNA: TGTGCCACTCAGGGGGAAGGGTACGAGCAGTACTTC. It specifies CATQGEGYEQYF. The V and J genes are TRBV11-1 and TRBJ2-7, with 7 bases aligning to TRBD1. The CDR3 spans 12 residues. Germline V gene sequence: CDR1 SGHAT, CDR2 FQDESV (reference sequence). J lost 4 bases, V lost 10 bases, and 7 bases had no gene match.

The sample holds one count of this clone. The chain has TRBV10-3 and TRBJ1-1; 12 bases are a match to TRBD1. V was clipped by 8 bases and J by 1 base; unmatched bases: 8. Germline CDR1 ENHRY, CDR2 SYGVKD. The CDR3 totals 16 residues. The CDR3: CAIRGTGGAGNTEAFF. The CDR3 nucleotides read TGTGCCATCCGCGGGACAGGGGGCGCGGGGAACACTGAAGCTTTCTTT.

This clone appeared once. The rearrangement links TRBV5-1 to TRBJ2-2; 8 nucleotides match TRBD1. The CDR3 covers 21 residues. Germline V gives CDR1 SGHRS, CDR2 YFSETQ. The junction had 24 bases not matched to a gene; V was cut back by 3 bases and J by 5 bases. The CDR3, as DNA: TGCGCCAGCAGCTCTAGCCGGGACAGGATATGGCGAGACACAAGAACCGGGGAGCTGTTTTTT. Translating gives CASSSSRDRIWRDTRTGELFF.

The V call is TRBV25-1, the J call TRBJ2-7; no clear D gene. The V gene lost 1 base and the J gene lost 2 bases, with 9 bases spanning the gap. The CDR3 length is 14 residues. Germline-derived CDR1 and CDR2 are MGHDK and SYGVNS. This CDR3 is CASSESAGAYEQYF. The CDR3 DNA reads TGTGCCAGCAGTGAATCCGCCGGAGCCTACGAGCAGTACTTC.

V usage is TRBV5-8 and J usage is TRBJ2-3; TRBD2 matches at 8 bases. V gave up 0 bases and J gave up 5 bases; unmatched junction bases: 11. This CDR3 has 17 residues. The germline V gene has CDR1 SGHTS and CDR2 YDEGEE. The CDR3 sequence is CASSLAVRGAEEDTQYF. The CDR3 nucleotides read TGTGCCAGCAGCTTGGCTGTGCGGGGGGCAGAGGAAGATACGCAGTATTTT.

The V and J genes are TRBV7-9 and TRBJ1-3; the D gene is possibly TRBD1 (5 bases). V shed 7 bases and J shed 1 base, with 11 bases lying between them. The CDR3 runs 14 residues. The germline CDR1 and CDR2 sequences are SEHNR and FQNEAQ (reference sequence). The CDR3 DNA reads TGTGCCAGCACCTGGGGGGTTTCTGGAAACACCATATATTTT. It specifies CASTWGVSGNTIYF.

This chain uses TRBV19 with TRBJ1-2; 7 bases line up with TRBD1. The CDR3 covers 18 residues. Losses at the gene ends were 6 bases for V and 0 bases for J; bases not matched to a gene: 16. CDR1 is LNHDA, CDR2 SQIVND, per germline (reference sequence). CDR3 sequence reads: CASSLRWTQGSTNYGYTF. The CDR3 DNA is TGTGCCAGTAGCCTCAGGTGGACACAGGGGTCGACTAACTATGGCTACACCTTC.

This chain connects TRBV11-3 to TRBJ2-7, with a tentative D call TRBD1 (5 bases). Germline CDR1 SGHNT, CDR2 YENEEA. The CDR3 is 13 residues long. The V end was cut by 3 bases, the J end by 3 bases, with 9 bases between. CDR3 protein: CASSFAQGYEQYF. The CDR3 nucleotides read TGTGCCAGCAGCTTCGCCCAGGGCTACGAGCAGTACTTC.

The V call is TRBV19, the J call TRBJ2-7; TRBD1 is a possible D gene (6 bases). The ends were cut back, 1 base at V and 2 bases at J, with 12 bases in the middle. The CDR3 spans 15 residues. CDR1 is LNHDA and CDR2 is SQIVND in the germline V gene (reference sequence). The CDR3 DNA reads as TGTGCCAGTAGTATAGGTCCAGGGGACCCCTACGAGCAGTACTTC. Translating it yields CASSIGPGDPYEQYF.

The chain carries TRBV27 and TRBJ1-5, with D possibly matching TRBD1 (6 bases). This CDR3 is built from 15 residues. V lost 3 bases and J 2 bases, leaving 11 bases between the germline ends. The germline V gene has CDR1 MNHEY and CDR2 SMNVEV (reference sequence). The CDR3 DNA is TGTGCCAGCAGTTTTCAGGGGCCTGGCAATCAGCCCCAGCATTTT. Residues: CASSFQGPGNQPQHF.

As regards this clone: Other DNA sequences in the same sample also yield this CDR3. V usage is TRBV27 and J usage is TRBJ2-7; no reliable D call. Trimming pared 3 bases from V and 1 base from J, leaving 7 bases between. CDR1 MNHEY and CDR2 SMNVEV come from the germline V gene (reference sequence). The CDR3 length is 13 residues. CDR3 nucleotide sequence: TGTGCCAGCAGTTTGGGCGGATCCTACGAGCAGTACTTC. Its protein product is CASSLGGSYEQYF.

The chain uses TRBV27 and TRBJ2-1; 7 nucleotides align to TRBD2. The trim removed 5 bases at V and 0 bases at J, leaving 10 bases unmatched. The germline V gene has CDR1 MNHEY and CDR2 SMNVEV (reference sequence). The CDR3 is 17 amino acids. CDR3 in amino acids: CASSRRGVPASYNEQFF. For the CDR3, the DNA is TGTGCCAGCAGTCGCCGGGGGGTCCCAGCCTCCTACAATGAGCAGTTCTTC.

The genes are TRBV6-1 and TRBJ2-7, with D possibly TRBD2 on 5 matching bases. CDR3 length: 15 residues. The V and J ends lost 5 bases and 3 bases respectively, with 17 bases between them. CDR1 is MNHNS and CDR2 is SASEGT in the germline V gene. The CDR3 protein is CASSTSRSGGYEQYF. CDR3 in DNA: TGTGCCAGCAGTACATCTAGGAGCGGAGGCTACGAGCAGTACTTC.

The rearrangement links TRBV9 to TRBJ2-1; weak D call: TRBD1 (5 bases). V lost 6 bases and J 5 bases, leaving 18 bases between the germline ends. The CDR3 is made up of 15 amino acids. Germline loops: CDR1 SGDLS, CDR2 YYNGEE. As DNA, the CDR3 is TGTGCCAGCACCCCGCCATGGGGCGAAAACAATGAGCAGTTCTTC. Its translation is CASTPPWGENNEQFF.

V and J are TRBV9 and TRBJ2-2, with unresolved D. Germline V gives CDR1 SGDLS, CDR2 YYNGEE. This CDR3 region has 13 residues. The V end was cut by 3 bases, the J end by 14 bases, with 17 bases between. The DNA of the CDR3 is TGTGCCAGCAGCGCCGGTTCCCGGTGGGGACTGTTTTTT. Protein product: CASSAGSRWGLFF.

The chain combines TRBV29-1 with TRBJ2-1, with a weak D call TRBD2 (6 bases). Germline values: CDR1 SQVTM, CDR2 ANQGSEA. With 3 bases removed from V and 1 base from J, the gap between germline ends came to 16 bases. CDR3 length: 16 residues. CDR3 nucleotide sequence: TGCAGCGTTGAGGGCCTAGCGCCAGGGTCCTACAATGAGCAGTTCTTC. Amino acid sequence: CSVEGLAPGSYNEQFF.

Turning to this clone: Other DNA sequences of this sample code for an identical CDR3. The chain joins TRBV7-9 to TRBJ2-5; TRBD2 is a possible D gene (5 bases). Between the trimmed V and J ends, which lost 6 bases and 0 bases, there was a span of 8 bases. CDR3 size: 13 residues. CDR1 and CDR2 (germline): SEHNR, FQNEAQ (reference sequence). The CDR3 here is CASRPGNQETQYF. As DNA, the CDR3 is TGTGCCAGCAGGCCCGGGAACCAAGAGACCCAGTACTTC.

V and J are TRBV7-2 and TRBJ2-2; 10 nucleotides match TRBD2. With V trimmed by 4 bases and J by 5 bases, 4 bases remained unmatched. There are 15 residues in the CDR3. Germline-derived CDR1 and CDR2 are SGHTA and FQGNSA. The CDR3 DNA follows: TGTGCCAGCAGCTGGGCACTAGCGGGGACCGGGGAGCTGTTTTTT. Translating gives CASSWALAGTGELFF.